The 29 T cell receptor beta chains in this list originate from one sample, sequenced in a study of shared T cell receptors in the human thymus. TCRdb's copy holds only in-frame clones and misses some; the assay was immunoSEQ multiplex PCR. The table includes approximately 760,000 clones, 80% to 90% detected once. The same specimen was also included in a second study, on human thymus T cells.

The specimen sequenced was thymocytes. Source of these receptors: a girl under two years old with a congenital heart defect.

This chain joins TRBV5-4 and TRBJ2-6, with a tentative D call TRBD1 (6 bases). The CDR3 contains 15 residues. Germline values: CDR1 SGHNT, CDR2 YYREEE (reference sequence). V was trimmed by 2 bases and J by 1 base, leaving 7 bases between them. The CDR3 reads CASSFQGSGANVLTF. CDR3 bases: TGTGCCAGCAGCTTTCAGGGGTCTGGGGCCAACGTCCTGACTTTC. Combining the CDR3 with reference TRBV5-4 and TRBJ2-6 gives the whole variable domain ETGVTQSPTHLIKTRGQQVTLRCSSQSGHNTVSWYQQALGQGPQFIFQYYREEENGRGNFPPRFSGLQFPNYSSELNVNALELDDSALYLCASSFQGSGANVLTFGAGSRLTVL.

Of note for this clone: One end of the junction does not line up with germline, which may come from a read error. J is TRBJ1-1 and V is TRBV27; no clear D. CDR3 size: 13 residues. From germline, CDR1 is MNHEY and CDR2 SMNVEV (reference sequence). CDR3 coding DNA: TGTGTCAGCTATGGCAACGTGGACACTGAAGCTTTCTTT. It codes for CVSYGNVDTEAFF.

The V call is TRBV6-6, the J call TRBJ2-3, with 11 bases identical to TRBD1. V trimming: 5 bases; J trimming: 6 bases; junction bases outside the gene matches: 4. The CDR3 has 14 amino acids. The germline V gene has CDR1 MNHNY and CDR2 SVGAGI (reference sequence). The CDR3 is CASSGQGAVDTQYF. As DNA, the CDR3 is TGTGCCAGCAGTGGACAGGGGGCTGTGGATACGCAGTATTTT.

This clone was detected once. The chain links TRBV6-1 to TRBJ1-1; D gene unclear. Trimming left V 5 bases short and J 1 base short, with 11 bases between. This CDR3 has 14 amino acids. Per germline, CDR1 MNHNS and CDR2 SASEGT. The CDR3 nucleotides read TGTGCCAGCAGTCCATCCGACTCGAACACTGAAGCTTTCTTT. This sequence encodes CASSPSDSNTEAFF.

This clone was counted a few times. The chain carries TRBV4-3 and TRBJ1-2; the match to TRBD1 covers 10 bases. The CDR3 extends over 17 amino acids. V shed 1 base and J 5 bases; nucleotides not matched to a gene: 10. Germline V lookup: CDR1 LGHNA, CDR2 YSLEER. The CDR3 nucleotides read TGCGCCAGCAGCCAAGTTTGGGACAGGGGAGTTTTGTATGGCTACACCTTC. Translated, it gives CASSQVWDRGVLYGYTF.

The V and J genes are TRBV6-1 and TRBJ1-6; D ambiguous. Trimming cost V 2 bases and J 5 bases, with 10 bases left between them. In germline, CDR1 is MNHNS, CDR2 SASEGT. The CDR3 length is 15 residues. The CDR3 nucleotides read TGTGCCAGCAGTGAACTGCCATTAGATAATTCACCCCTCCACTTT. It is translated as CASSELPLDNSPLHF.

For this clone: Other DNA sequences in the same sample also yield this CDR3. V and J are TRBV14 and TRBJ2-2; 8 bases match TRBD2. The V gene end was trimmed by 0 bases and the J gene end by 7 bases; junction bases not matched to a gene: 7. The CDR3 runs 16 residues. Per the germline V gene, CDR1 is SGHDN and CDR2 is FVKESK. DNA of the CDR3: TGTGCCAGCAGCCAAGAACGGGGGGGCCGGAACGGGGAGCTGTTTTTT. Translation gives CASSQERGGRNGELFF.

This clone was detected only a few times. The V and J genes are TRBV7-9 and TRBJ2-1, with 7 bases lining up with TRBD1. The length of the CDR3 is 13 residues. Per germline, CDR1 SEHNR and CDR2 FQNEAQ (reference sequence). J was trimmed by 4 bases and V by 11 bases; bases with no gene match: 8. Here the CDR3 reads CAGDRPLYNEQFF. The DNA for the CDR3 is TGTGCCGGGGACAGACCACTTTACAATGAGCAGTTCTTC. Looking up the rest from reference TRBV7-9 and TRBJ2-1 gives the full variable domain: DTGVSQNPRHKITKRGQNVTFRCDPISEHNRLYWYRQTLGQGPEFLTYFQNEAQLEKSRLLSDRFSAERPKGSFSTLEIQRTEQGDSAMYLCAGDRPLYNEQFFGPGTRLTVL.

The rearrangement joins TRBV7-9 to TRBJ1-2; 7 nucleotides agree with TRBD1. The CDR3 is made up of 17 amino acids. Germline values: CDR1 SEHNR, CDR2 FQNEAQ (reference sequence). The trim removed 6 bases at V and 0 bases at J, leaving 13 bases unmatched. The CDR3 protein is CASSHHRDRPPNYGYTF. In DNA form, the CDR3 reads TGTGCCAGCAGTCACCATCGGGACAGACCCCCTAACTATGGCTACACCTTC. The complete variable domain, with remaining parts taken from reference TRBV7-9 and TRBJ1-2, reads DTGVSQNPRHKITKRGQNVTFRCDPISEHNRLYWYRQTLGQGPEFLTYFQNEAQLEKSRLLSDRFSAERPKGSFSTLEIQRTEQGDSAMYLCASSHHRDRPPNYGYTFGSGTRLTVV.

The gene calls are TRBV6-1 and TRBJ2-7; perhaps TRBD2 as D (6 bases). The V gene lost 6 bases and the J gene lost 4 bases, with 19 bases spanning the gap. There are 15 residues in the CDR3. CDR1 MNHNS and CDR2 SASEGT come from the germline V gene. Here the CDR3 DNA reads TGTGCCAGCAGCCCTGCTCTGCGGGGCGGGTACGAGCAGTACTTC. It specifies CASSPALRGGYEQYF.

The V call is TRBV9, the J call TRBJ2-1; 7 nucleotides agree with TRBD1. The germline CDR1 and CDR2 sequences are SGDLS and YYNGEE. Losses at the gene ends were 5 bases for V and 1 base for J; bases not matched to a gene: 6. This CDR3 region has 15 residues. The CDR3 spells CASSRTGGSYNEQFF. The CDR3 nucleotides read TGTGCCAGCAGTAGGACAGGAGGATCCTACAATGAGCAGTTCTTC.

The V call is TRBV6-5, the J call TRBJ1-5, with D unclear. V lost 6 bases and J lost 9, with 15 bases in between. The CDR3 is 13 amino acids. Germline CDR1 reads MNHEY; CDR2 reads SVGAGI. The CDR3 region has the DNA TGTGCCAGCAGATATAACGGGGAGGGGCCCCAGCATTTT. Its protein is CASRYNGEGPQHF.

V is TRBV27 and J is TRBJ1-2, with TRBD1 as a possible D gene (5 bases). V was pared by 8 bases and J by 7 bases, with 14 bases between. The CDR3 sequence is 12 residues long. Germline V CDR1 and CDR2: MNHEY, SMNVEV (reference sequence). The DNA for the CDR3 is TGTGCCAGCGCAGATAGGCAGGGTGGCTACACCTTC. Its protein product is CASADRQGGYTF.

This clone was seen a few times. The chain has TRBV13 and TRBJ1-1, with D hard to call. The CDR3 loop spans 19 amino acids. Germline-derived CDR1 and CDR2 are PRHDT and FYEKMQ (reference sequence). With 2 bases removed from V and 0 bases from J, the gap between germline ends came to 22 bases. The CDR3 region is CASSLRFQVGSLMNTEAFF. CDR3 nucleotides: TGTGCCAGCAGCTTAAGATTCCAGGTGGGCAGTCTCATGAACACTGAAGCTTTCTTT.

This chain connects TRBV28 to TRBJ2-2, with 13 bases aligning to TRBD2. With 0 bases clipped from V and 5 bases from J, the junction kept 9 bases outside the gene matches. The CDR3 is made up of 19 amino acids. The germline CDR1 and CDR2 sequences are MDHEN and SYDVKM. CDR3 coding DNA: TGTGCCAGCAGTTTATGGAAGACTAGCGGGGGGACGTGGACCGGGGAGCTGTTTTTT. This codes for CASSLWKTSGGTWTGELFF.

This clone showed up just a few times. V and J are TRBV14 and TRBJ2-7; a possible D gene is TRBD2 (5 bases). The CDR3 is 12 amino acids. Germline-derived CDR1 and CDR2 are SGHDN and FVKESK. Between the trimmed V and J ends, which lost 4 bases and 6 bases, there was a span of 10 bases. This CDR3 is CASSRGYAEQYF. CDR3 nucleotides: TGTGCCAGCAGCCGAGGGTACGCCGAGCAGTACTTC.

J is TRBJ1-3 and V is TRBV7-9; D ambiguous. V was shortened by 1 base and J by 2 bases, with 12 bases between the two germline ends. The CDR3 extends over 16 amino acids. The germline gives CDR1 SEHNR, CDR2 FQNEAQ (reference sequence). The CDR3 nucleotides are TGTGCCAGCAGCTTAGGTGTGTGGGAGGCTGGAAACACCATATATTTT. It specifies CASSLGVWEAGNTIYF.

V usage is TRBV9 and J usage is TRBJ1-2, with a weak D call TRBD1 (5 bases). Germline loops: CDR1 SGDLS, CDR2 YYNGEE. This CDR3 contains 15 residues. V lost 3 bases, J lost 4 bases, and 16 bases lay in between. The CDR3 DNA sequence: TGTGCCAGCAGCGCCAGGGTAGGTGAGACCTATGGCTACACCTTC. It encodes CASSARVGETYGYTF.

The V gene is TRBV6-1, the J gene TRBJ2-3; D is perhaps TRBD2 (5 bases). CDR3 size: 14 residues. With 7 bases removed from V and 2 bases from J, the gap between germline ends came to 13 bases. Germline V gene sequence: CDR1 MNHNS, CDR2 SASEGT. CDR3 residues: CASTPETNTDTQYF. The DNA of the CDR3 is TGTGCCAGCACCCCAGAGACTAACACAGATACGCAGTATTTT.

In this sample, this clone turned up a few times. This chain connects TRBV7-9 to TRBJ1-1, with 10 positions matching TRBD1. This CDR3 has 16 residues. Germline V gene sequence: CDR1 SEHNR, CDR2 FQNEAQ (reference sequence). Unmatched junction bases numbered 7, after V lost 4 bases and J lost 2 bases. CDR3 region: CASSSRDRGPNTEAFF. DNA of the CDR3: TGTGCCAGCAGCTCACGGGACAGGGGACCTAACACTGAAGCTTTCTTT.

The rearrangement joins TRBV21-1 to TRBJ2-3; TRBD1, the table's D call, was not compared with the DNA. TRBV21-1 is a documented pseudogene. The CDR3 totals 20 residues. The CDR3 protein is CASSKGQLVGTGWTRDTQYF. CDR3 bases: TGTGCCAGCAGCAAGGGGCAGTTAGTTGGGACAGGGTGGACGAGGGATACGCAGTATTTT.

The chain is built from TRBV9 and TRBJ2-7; tentatively, D is TRBD2 (7 bases). The germline CDR1 and CDR2 sequences are SGDLS and YYNGEE. Between the trimmed V and J ends, which lost 2 bases and 5 bases, there was a span of 11 bases. CDR3 length: 13 amino acids. The CDR3 DNA reads TGTGCCAGCAGCGTGGGGGGGCAGAACGAGCAGTACTTC. As protein: CASSVGGQNEQYF.

The chain employs TRBV30 and TRBJ1-3; D ambiguous. V dropped 4 bases and J dropped 0 bases, with 19 bases sitting between them. Germline V gene sequence: CDR1 GTSNPN, CDR2 SVGIG (reference sequence). The CDR3 length is 17 residues. CDR3 sequence: CAWTPEIPGCSGNTIYF. Here the CDR3 DNA reads TGTGCCTGGACCCCGGAAATTCCCGGGTGCTCTGGAAACACCATATATTTT.

The J gene is TRBJ1-1, the V gene TRBV7-2; D call uncertain. V was pared by 5 bases and J by 3 bases, with 19 bases between. CDR3 length: 16 amino acids. Germline values: CDR1 SGHTA, CDR2 FQGNSA. The CDR3 is CASSLPVDIEYTEAFF. The DNA for the CDR3 is TGTGCCAGCAGCCTTCCCGTCGACATCGAGTACACTGAAGCTTTCTTT.

This clone was observed a handful of times. The CDR3 is CASSSLSGNYEQYF. The CDR3 DNA is TGTGCCAGCAGCTCCCTTAGCGGAAACTACGAGCAGTACTTC. The genes are TRBV5-4 and TRBJ2-7, with D possibly being TRBD2 (6 bases). This CDR3 region has 14 residues. With 3 bases removed from V and 3 bases from J, the gap between germline ends came to 13 bases. CDR1 SGHNT and CDR2 YYREEE come from the germline V gene (reference sequence).

This rearrangement joins TRBV4-3 to TRBJ1-2; TRBD1 is a possible D gene (6 bases). Germline V lookup: CDR1 LGHNA, CDR2 YSLEER. The V gene lost 1 base and the J gene lost 7 bases, with 25 bases spanning the gap. The CDR3 contains 18 residues. This CDR3 is CASSQAIEILTGSSGYTF. CDR3 in DNA: TGCGCCAGCAGCCAAGCGATAGAAATCCTGACAGGTTCCAGTGGCTACACCTTC.

The chain is built from TRBV15 and TRBJ1-2, with TRBD1 matching over 7 bases. V lost 2 bases, J lost 4 bases, and 4 bases stayed unmatched. In germline, CDR1 is LNHNV, CDR2 YYDKDF (reference sequence). The CDR3 covers 14 residues. The CDR3 sequence is CATSRHRGSYGYTF. The CDR3, as DNA: TGTGCCACCAGCAGACACAGGGGCAGCTATGGCTACACCTTC.

J is TRBJ2-3 and V is TRBV19; perhaps TRBD2 as D (7 bases). CDR1 and CDR2 (germline): LNHDA, SQIVND (reference sequence). The CDR3 extends over 17 amino acids. The V end was cut by 2 bases, the J end by 4 bases, with 19 bases between. Here the CDR3 reads CASSIPPPGGVADTQYF. DNA of the CDR3: TGTGCCAGTAGTATACCCCCCCCGGGGGGCGTCGCAGATACGCAGTATTTT.

The CDR3 DNA follows: TGTGCCAGCAGTTACGAGACAGGGACCAATGAGCAGTTCTTC. Its translation: CASSYETGTNEQFF. This chain uses TRBV6-6 with TRBJ2-1, with 7 bases that match TRBD1. Germline assignment: CDR1 MNHNY and CDR2 SVGAGI (reference sequence). CDR3 length equals 14 residues. Trimming removed 2 bases from V and 6 bases from J; junction bases left unmatched: 4.